The 14 T cell receptor beta chains below all came from one sample that was sequenced in a study of blood T cell repertoires in COVID-19. Using immunoSEQ multiplex PCR, the repertoire was profiled, and TCRdb retains in-frame clones only, with some absent. The table shows approximately 180,000 clones, with over 75% occurring only once. Source material: peripheral blood. The origin of the receptors is a human donor with active or convalescent COVID-19. The donor label of this sample is uncertain.

The V gene is TRBV4-3, the J gene TRBJ2-4; 9 bases are a match to TRBD1. The V and J ends lost 0 bases and 9 bases, in that order; junction bases with no gene match: 9. This CDR3 contains 16 residues. Germline V gene lookup returns CDR1 LGHNA and CDR2 YSLEER. DNA for the CDR3: TGCGCCAGCAGCCAAGAACCCCACAGGGGGCGGAGCATTCAGTACTTC. Residues: CASSQEPHRGRSIQYF.

This rearrangement joins TRBV4-1 to TRBJ2-5; D possibly corresponds to TRBD1 (5 bases). CDR1 is MGHRA, CDR2 YSYEKL, per germline. The CDR3 spans 16 residues. V was trimmed by 1 base and J by 5 bases, leaving 17 bases between them. The chain's CDR3 is CASSQAGQLATETQYF. The CDR3 DNA follows: TGCGCCAGCAGCCAAGCTGGACAATTGGCGACGGAGACCCAGTACTTC.

J is TRBJ2-3 and V is TRBV29-1; 12 bases fit TRBD2. This CDR3 spans 13 amino acids. V dropped 4 bases and J dropped 6; count of bases not matched to a gene: 2. Germline values: CDR1 SQVTM, CDR2 ANQGSEA. The chain's CDR3 is CSVAGLAGDTQYF. In DNA form, the CDR3 reads TGCAGCGTTGCGGGACTAGCGGGCGATACGCAGTATTTT.

V is TRBV6-5 and J is TRBJ2-7; D might be TRBD1 (6 bases). CDR3 size: 16 residues. V shed 2 bases and J shed 0 bases, with 14 bases lying between them. The germline CDR1 and CDR2 sequences are MNHEY and SVGAGI. CDR3 sequence (DNA): TGTGCCAGCAGTTACGCGGCAGGGGCCCTCTCCTACGAGCAGTACTTC. Encoded protein: CASSYAAGALSYEQYF.

The V gene is TRBV5-4, the J gene TRBJ1-2; TRBD1 is a possible D gene (5 bases). V lost 3 bases and J lost 8, with 14 bases in between. Germline assignment: CDR1 SGHNT and CDR2 YYREEE (reference sequence). The CDR3 extends over 13 amino acids. The CDR3 spells CASSSSGFKGYTF. The CDR3 nucleotides are TGTGCCAGCAGCTCGTCAGGGTTTAAGGGCTACACCTTC. Variable domain in full (rest from reference TRBV5-4 and TRBJ1-2): ETGVTQSPTHLIKTRGQQVTLRCSSQSGHNTVSWYQQALGQGPQFIFQYYREEENGRGNFPPRFSGLQFPNYSSELNVNALELDDSALYLCASSSSGFKGYTFGSGTRLTVV.

The V call is TRBV27, the J call TRBJ2-1, with a possible D match to TRBD2 (8 bases). V lost 5 bases to trimming and J lost 1 base, with 21 bases between them. This CDR3 comprises 18 residues. Germline-derived CDR1 and CDR2 are MNHEY and SMNVEV (reference sequence). The CDR3 nucleotides are TGTGCCAGCAGTGCTGGGCGGGGGGACAGCCCTTCCTACAATGAGCAGTTCTTC. Translating it yields CASSAGRGDSPSYNEQFF.

The rearrangement joins TRBV11-2 to TRBJ2-7; weak D call: TRBD2 (5 bases). Per germline, CDR1 SGHAT and CDR2 FQNNGV. Trimming removed 5 bases from V and 2 bases from J, with 16 bases in between. The CDR3 consists of 15 residues. The CDR3 DNA reads TGTGCCAGCAGCCAGACAACCGGGAACCCCTACGAGCAGTACTTC. Residues: CASSQTTGNPYEQYF.

The genes are TRBV4-2 and TRBJ1-4; tentatively, D is TRBD1 (6 bases). Trimming shortened V by 1 base and J by 0 bases, and 21 bases separated the two germline ends. The V gene's germline CDR1 is LGHNA and CDR2 YNFKEQ. There are 20 residues in the CDR3. The CDR3 sequence: CASSQARGTPTTATNEKLFF. The CDR3 DNA reads as TGTGCCAGCAGCCAAGCGAGGGGGACCCCGACCACTGCAACTAATGAAAAACTGTTTTTT.

The V and J genes are TRBV7-3 and TRBJ2-7; possible D gene TRBD2, 5 bases. V gave up 0 bases and J gave up 3 bases, with 6 bases separating them. Germline V gene lookup returns CDR1 SGHTA and CDR2 FQGTGA. The CDR3 sequence is 13 residues long. This chain's CDR3 is CASSLTADYEQYF. The CDR3 nucleotides read TGTGCCAGCAGCTTAACAGCGGACTACGAGCAGTACTTC.

This clone appeared a single time. The chain links TRBV19 to TRBJ2-5; D is possibly TRBD1 (6 bases). Trimming stripped 5 bases from V and 2 bases from J, with 15 bases between. The CDR3 totals 15 residues. Germline values: CDR1 LNHDA, CDR2 SQIVND (reference sequence). CDR3 sequence reads: CASSSGTRGQETQYF. DNA for the CDR3: TGTGCCAGTAGTTCCGGAACTAGGGGGCAAGAGACCCAGTACTTC.

The rearrangement joins TRBV3-1 (or the pseudogene TRBV3-2) to TRBJ2-5; D is possibly TRBD2 (6 bases). Trimming took 4 bases from V and 4 from J, leaving 13 bases between them. The CDR3 has 14 amino acids. In germline, CDR1 is LGHDT, CDR2 YNNKEL (reference sequence). This CDR3 reads CASSRHRETETQYF. The CDR3 DNA reads as TGTGCCAGCAGCCGCCACCGGGAGACAGAGACCCAGTACTTC.

The chain carries TRBV18 and TRBJ2-7; possibly TRBD2 for D (6 bases). Germline CDR1 reads KGHSH; CDR2 reads LQKENI. Trimming removed 3 bases from V and 3 bases from J, with 15 bases in between. The CDR3 covers 15 residues. CDR3 sequence reads: CASSPPLGSGYEQYF. CDR3 nucleotide sequence: TGTGCCAGCTCACCTCCCCTCGGTAGCGGCTACGAGCAGTACTTC.

This sequence joins TRBV10-3 and TRBJ2-2; 10 bases map to TRBD1. CDR3 length: 13 residues. V gave up 7 bases and J gave up 6 bases; unmatched junction bases: 2. From germline, CDR1 is ENHRY and CDR2 SYGVKD. CDR3 sequence reads: CAIKGTGAGELFF. The CDR3 DNA follows: TGTGCCATCAAAGGGACAGGGGCCGGGGAGCTGTTTTTT.

This chain joins TRBV9 and TRBJ2-3; 9 positions match TRBD2. V lost 4 bases and J lost 4; bases outside the gene matches: 7. The CDR3 has 15 amino acids. Germline V gives CDR1 SGDLS, CDR2 YYNGEE. Here the CDR3 reads CASSIAGVGPDTQYF. The CDR3 DNA is TGTGCCAGCAGCATAGCGGGAGTGGGGCCAGATACGCAGTATTTT.